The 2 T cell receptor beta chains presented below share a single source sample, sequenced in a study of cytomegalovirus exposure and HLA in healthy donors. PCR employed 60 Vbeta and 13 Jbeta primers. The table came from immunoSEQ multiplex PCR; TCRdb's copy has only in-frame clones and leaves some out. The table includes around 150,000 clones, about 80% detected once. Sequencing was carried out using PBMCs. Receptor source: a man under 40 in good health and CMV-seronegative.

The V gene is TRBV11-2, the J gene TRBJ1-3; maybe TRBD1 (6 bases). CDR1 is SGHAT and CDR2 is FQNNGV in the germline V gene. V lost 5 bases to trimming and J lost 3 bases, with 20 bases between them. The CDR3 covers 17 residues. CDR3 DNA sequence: TGTGCCAGCAGCCAAGATCCTTACACAGGGTTTGGAAACACCATATATTTT. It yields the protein CASSQDPYTGFGNTIYF.

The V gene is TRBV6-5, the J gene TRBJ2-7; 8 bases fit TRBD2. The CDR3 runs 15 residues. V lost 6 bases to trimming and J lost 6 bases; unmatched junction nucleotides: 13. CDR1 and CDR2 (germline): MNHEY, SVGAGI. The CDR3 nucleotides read TGTGCCAGCAGCCCCGCGTGGGGGACTAGTCTCGAGCAGTACTTC. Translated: CASSPAWGTSLEQYF.